This T cell receptor beta chain is drawn from a study of blood T cell repertoires in COVID-19. As for the study in general: Both acute and convalescent COVID-19 samples were obtained from the United States, Italy and Spain. T cells, B-cell-depleted T cells, or PBMCs provided the cDNA or gDNA that served as material.

The study assigned cohorts using participant-reported clinical history. Recovery meant two consecutive negative NP/OP PCR tests, professional clearance, or resolved symptoms. Per the germline V gene, CDR1 is LGHDT and CDR2 is YNNKEL (reference sequence). The V gene lost 5 bases and the J gene lost 3 bases, with 17 bases spanning the gap. The CDR3 extends over 15 amino acids. The method was immunoSEQ multiplex PCR; TCRdb's version includes in-frame clones alone and lacks a portion of them. The sample holds a few hundred thousand clones, approximately 87% seen once. This chain links TRBV3-1 (or the pseudogene TRBV3-2) with TRBJ2-7; TRBD2 might be the D (6 bases). The receptor comes from a woman aged 45-65 years who had recovered from COVID-19. Sequenced: PBMCs or T cells enriched from blood (not recorded which). CDR3 nucleotides: TGTGCCAGCAGCAACTCGGGAGACCGTATCTACGAGCAGTACTTC. This sequence encodes CASSNSGDRIYEQYF.